These 20 T cell receptor beta chains came from one sample sequenced in a study of response to subunit inactivated influenza vaccine. TCRdb reprocessed the RT-PCR reads with MiXCR, giving one entry per CDR3 protein. The repertoire consists of about 520,000 distinct CDR3 sequences, with approximately 7.2% occurring once and the leading ten covering 10% to 15%. The starting material was PBMCs from blood, obtained roughly 24 months after vaccination. Receptors were obtained from a man aged 50-75 years who received an inactivated influenza vaccine.

This clonotype showed up just a few times. The V and J genes are TRBV4-1 and TRBJ2-3; 8 positions agree with TRBD2. Germline CDR1 reads MGHRA; CDR2 reads YSYEKL. The length of the CDR3 is 15 residues. Trimming removed 1 base from V and 8 bases from J; junction bases left unmatched: 8. CDR3 DNA sequence: TGCGCCAGCAGCCAAGCCGCCAGCGGGGGACTTACGCAGTATTTT. It specifies CASSQAASGGLTQYF.

This rearrangement joins TRBV12-3 or TRBV12-4 to TRBJ2-1; D perhaps matches TRBD2 (5 bases). The V and J ends lost 5 bases and 8 bases respectively, with 13 bases between them. The CDR3 extends over 13 amino acids. The chain's CDR3 is CASSPTSGHEQFF. CDR3 bases: TGTGCCAGCAGTCCCACTAGTGGACATGAGCAGTTCTTC.

The rearrangement uses TRBV19 and TRBJ2-1; TRBD2 aligns across 9 bases. V was clipped by 3 bases and J by 3 bases; unmatched bases: 15. Looked up from germline, CDR1 is LNHDA and CDR2 is SQIVND (reference sequence). This CDR3 is built from 19 residues. CDR3 nucleotides: TGTGCCAGTAGTATCCAGGGAGCGGGAGGAGGTTCGGGCTACAATGAGCAGTTCTTC. Its translation is CASSIQGAGGGSGYNEQFF.

The CDR3 protein is CASRGGTGGYNEQFF. The CDR3 DNA follows: TGTGCCAGCAGGGGAGGGACAGGGGGATACAATGAGCAGTTCTTC. The rearrangement uses TRBV2 and TRBJ2-1; the match to TRBD1 covers 11 bases. Germline assignment: CDR1 SNHLY and CDR2 FYNNEI. CDR3 length equals 15 residues. J gave up 4 bases and V 6 bases, and 5 bases lay outside the gene matches.

This chain's CDR3 is CASSPQTTANYGYTF. The CDR3 nucleotides are TGTGCCAGCAGCCCACAAACTACAGCTAACTATGGCTACACCTTC. This chain connects TRBV7-2 to TRBJ1-2, with D unclear. The V and J ends lost 5 bases and 0 bases respectively, with 13 bases between them. Per the germline V gene, CDR1 is SGHTA and CDR2 is FQGNSA. The CDR3 covers 15 residues. The variable domain in full, with the rest retrieved from reference TRBV7-2 and TRBJ1-2, is GAGVSQSPSNKVTEKGKDVELRCDPISGHTALYWYRQSLGQGLEFLIYFQGNSAPDKSGLPSDRFSAERTGGSVSTLTIQRTQQEDSAVYLCASSPQTTANYGYTFGSGTRLTVV.

The chain has TRBV3-1 and TRBJ1-2; 8 bases line up with TRBD1. Losses at the gene ends were 1 base for V and 5 bases for J; bases not matched to a gene: 3. CDR1 is LGHDT and CDR2 is YNNKEL in the germline V gene (reference sequence). The CDR3 is made up of 14 amino acids. This CDR3 is CASSQGQGQYGYTF. CDR3 sequence (DNA): TGTGCCAGCAGCCAAGGACAGGGGCAATATGGCTACACCTTC. Filled out from reference TRBV3-1 and TRBJ1-2, the complete variable domain reads DTAVSQTPKYLVTQMGNDKSIKCEQNLGHDTMYWYKQDSKKFLKIMFSYNNKELIINETVPNRFSPKSPDKAHLNLHINSLELGDSAVYFCASSQGQGQYGYTFGSGTRLTVV.

This clonotype was seen ten or more times. The CDR3 reads CASSKAFRGFGDYEQYF. In DNA form, the CDR3 reads TGTGCCAGCAGCAAAGCTTTTCGGGGTTTTGGCGACTACGAGCAGTACTTC. This chain links TRBV21-1 with TRBJ2-7. TRBV21-1 is listed as a pseudogene. This CDR3 is 17 amino acids long.

This clonotype showed up many times. The chain employs TRBV7-2 and TRBJ2-3; D remains ambiguous. V was trimmed by 6 bases and J by 5 bases, leaving 9 bases between them. The CDR3 covers 12 residues. Germline assignment: CDR1 SGHTA and CDR2 FQGNSA. The CDR3 reads CASSRDLDTQYF. In DNA form, the CDR3 reads TGTGCCAGCAGTAGGGATCTAGATACGCAGTATTTT.

This clonotype was seen only a few times. The chain has TRBV20-1 and TRBJ2-7; 7 bases match TRBD1. The CDR3 runs 14 residues. The germline V gene has CDR1 DFQATT and CDR2 SNEGSKA (reference sequence). V lost 5 bases to trimming and J lost 3 bases; unmatched junction nucleotides: 10. The CDR3 here is CSAGAQGSIYEQYF. DNA for the CDR3: TGCAGTGCTGGGGCACAGGGGTCCATCTACGAGCAGTACTTC.

This sequence joins TRBV20-1 and TRBJ1-1, with a possible D match to TRBD1 (6 bases). The CDR3 has 14 residues. The V end lost 3 bases, the J end lost 2 bases, and 13 bases lay between the germline ends. Germline V CDR1 and CDR2: DFQATT, SNEGSKA (reference sequence). The CDR3 region is CSARRGALNTEAFF. CDR3 bases: TGCAGTGCTAGGAGGGGGGCTTTAAACACTGAAGCTTTCTTT.

This clonotype has more than one count but fewer than ten. The rearrangement uses TRBV29-1 and TRBJ2-3, with TRBD2 identical over 9 bases. Germline CDR1 SQVTM, CDR2 ANQGSEA. After removal of 4 bases from V and 0 bases from J, the junction contained 5 bases not matched to a gene. CDR3 size: 15 residues. The DNA for the CDR3 is TGCAGCGTTGTACCGCTAGCGGGGAGCACAGATACGCAGTATTTT. It codes for CSVVPLAGSTDTQYF.

The rearrangement links TRBV20-1 to TRBJ2-7; D gene uncertain. The ends were cut back, 0 bases at V and 3 bases at J, with 15 bases in the middle. Germline V gene lookup returns CDR1 DFQATT and CDR2 SNEGSKA (reference sequence). The CDR3 runs to 15 residues. In nucleotides, the CDR3 is TGCAGTGCTAGAGATGGGTTAAGGGTGTTCTACGAGCAGTACTTC. It codes for CSARDGLRVFYEQYF.

The chain joins TRBV5-1 to TRBJ2-1, with TRBD2 matching 10 bases. V was pared by 2 bases and J by 8 bases, with 7 bases of the junction left unmatched. This CDR3 has 15 residues. The V gene's germline CDR1 is SGHRS and CDR2 YFSETQ. Here the CDR3 DNA reads TGCGCCAGCAGCTTTGGACTAGCGGTTGGCGATGAGCAGTTCTTC. Its translation: CASSFGLAVGDEQFF.

The chain carries TRBV7-2 and TRBJ2-2, with TRBD2 matching 10 bases. This CDR3 comprises 12 residues. Germline loops: CDR1 SGHTA, CDR2 FQGNSA. The CDR3 reads CVSGRLTGELFF. CDR3 nucleotide sequence: TGTGTTAGCGGGAGGTTAACCGGGGAGCTGTTTTTT.

This clonotype has more than one count but fewer than ten. J is TRBJ2-7 and V is TRBV20-1; D is perhaps TRBD1 (6 bases). This CDR3 has 15 amino acids. V dropped 3 bases and J dropped 4 bases, with 19 bases sitting between them. In germline, CDR1 is DFQATT, CDR2 SNEGSKA (reference sequence). The CDR3 spells CSASDFGGTWYEQYF. The CDR3, as DNA: TGCAGTGCTAGTGATTTTGGGGGCACGTGGTACGAGCAGTACTTC.

Many counts were recorded for this clonotype. The rearrangement joins TRBV4-2 to TRBJ2-3; 10 nucleotides agree with TRBD1. Germline-derived CDR1 and CDR2 are LGHNA and YNFKEQ. The length of the CDR3 is 15 residues. Germline trimming cut 4 bases from V and 4 bases from J; bases unmatched to any gene: 5. The chain's CDR3 is CASSLGQGDPDTQYF. CDR3 DNA: TGTGCCAGCAGCCTTGGACAGGGGGATCCAGATACGCAGTATTTT.

This clonotype was picked up a small number of times. J is TRBJ2-7 and V is TRBV6-2 or TRBV6-3; 13 nucleotides agree with TRBD2. Germline lookup yields CDR1 MNHEY and CDR2 SVGEGT. The CDR3 totals 15 residues. V dropped 5 bases and J dropped 7; count of bases not matched to a gene: 8. In DNA, the CDR3 is TGTGCCAGCAGTGACGGACTAGCGGGGGCGGGAGAGCAGTACTTC. Protein product: CASSDGLAGAGEQYF.

This clonotype was observed a handful of times. This rearrangement joins TRBV4-1 to TRBJ1-6; D is ambiguous. V was trimmed by 0 bases and J by 7 bases, leaving 7 bases between them. Germline V lookup: CDR1 MGHRA, CDR2 YSYEKL. The CDR3 totals 14 residues. In nucleotides, the CDR3 is TGCGCCAGCAGCCAAGAGGGATGGAATTCACCCCTCCACTTT. Translated: CASSQEGWNSPLHF.

The rearrangement joins TRBV3-1 to TRBJ1-6, with D perhaps matching TRBD1 (5 bases). Trimming stripped 5 bases from V and 5 bases from J, with 13 bases between. CDR1 is LGHDT and CDR2 is YNNKEL in the germline V gene (reference sequence). The CDR3 is 15 residues long. CDR3 coding DNA: TGTGCCAGCAGCGGGACGATGGGGGATAATTCACCCCTCCACTTT. Translated: CASSGTMGDNSPLHF.

This clonotype was counted between two and nine times. The rearrangement uses TRBV6-1 and TRBJ2-1; D is unclear. Deletions cut 6 bases from V and 8 bases from J, with 17 bases between. CDR1 and CDR2 (germline): MNHNS, SASEGT. The CDR3 sequence is 14 residues long. The CDR3 protein is CASSPPEGLDEQFF. The CDR3 DNA follows: TGTGCCAGCAGCCCCCCGGAAGGGTTAGATGAGCAGTTCTTC.